This TCR beta chain was identified in a study of regulatory T cells in long-lasting Graves disease. This clonotype was counted at least ten times. No antigen is known for it. Study-level results: Newly diagnosed Graves' patients exceeded persistent ones in TCR diversity.

To make TCR beta libraries, researchers used iRepertoire HTBI primers and Arm-PCR of CDR3 regions. TCRdb fed the multiplex PCR reads into MiXCR, producing one record per CDR3 protein. Of 350,000 to 450,000 distinct CDR3 sequences in the sample, 12% were seen once. Time point in this sample: newly diagnosed GD, antithyroid drugs for less than 3 months. From RNA extracted from PBMCs, the TCR library was made. The patient group derived from an endocrinology department in Xi'an, China. Germline V CDR1 and CDR2: SGHTA, FQGTGA. CDR3 length: 15 amino acids. Losses at the gene ends were 6 bases for V and 5 bases for J; bases not matched to a gene: 7. This same sample was also part of a study on T cells in Graves' hyperthyroidism and ophthalmopathy. That paper notes: Most thyroid clonotypes that were expanded above 0.001 also turned up in blood. It was a median approximately six months before onset that the model predicted ophthalmopathy.

The sample in question was peripheral blood mononuclear cells (PBMCs), obtained at new diagnosis, from a patient treated with antithyroid drugs. The rearrangement uses TRBV7-3 and TRBJ2-5, with 12 bases fitting TRBD1. The clonotype was recovered from a woman between 18 and 29 years old with Graves disease. Here the CDR3 reads CASRLRGQGAETQYF. CDR3 in DNA: TGTGCCAGCAGACTCCGGGGACAGGGGGCGGAGACCCAGTACTTC. The full variable domain, its missing parts supplied by reference TRBV7-3 and TRBJ2-5, is GAGVSQTPSNKVTEKGKYVELRCDPISGHTALYWYRQSLGQGPEFLIYFQGTGAADDSGLPNDRFFAVRPEGSVSTLKIQRTERGDSAVYLCASRLRGQGAETQYFGPGTRLLVL.